This record looks at one T cell receptor beta chain sequence and its context. In the original analysis: Nucleated cell number was recorded as an estimate derived from reference gene primer amplification. The table came from immunoSEQ multiplex PCR; TCRdb's copy has only in-frame clones and leaves some out. V, J and clone size reflect that table, while D and trimming were determined from the DNA. The data contain over 250,000 clones, roughly 92% of them seen just once; the ten biggest clones take up around 2.2%. This CDR3 is 15 amino acids long. Germline CDR1 is MNHNY and CDR2 is SVGAGI (reference sequence). V was shortened by 0 bases and J by 3 bases, with 12 bases between the two germline ends. These data come from a study of blood T cell repertoires in COVID-19. Across the whole study: In each case, the material was cDNA or gDNA derived from T cells, B-cell-depleted T cells, or PBMCs.

Patients from Seattle were sampled longitudinally, starting during active infection. Sample: peripheral blood. The genes are TRBV6-6 and TRBJ2-7; tentatively, D is TRBD2 (6 bases). The TCR was taken from a woman in her twenties or thirties with COVID-19, enrolled during active disease. CDR3 amino acids: CASSYSNRGNYEQYF. The CDR3, as DNA: TGTGCCAGCAGTTACTCGAATCGGGGGAACTACGAGCAGTACTTC.